The 27 T cell receptor beta chains given below trace back to one sample, sequenced in a study of response to subunit inactivated influenza vaccine (dated by TCRdb to 2016 to 2018). Library method: RT-PCR. The sequencer was an Illumina HiSeq 2500. TCRdb redid the processing of the public reads, applying fastp at Q25 and MiXCR, and retained in-frame beta chains. Every distinct CDR3 protein forms one entry, paired with its most common genes and DNA. This sample holds some 150,000 distinct CDR3 sequences; roughly 12% were observed only once. 25% to 30% of the sample belongs to the ten largest clones. These data also formed part of another study, on T cells expressing NK-cell markers. As the second study states: TCR beta cDNA libraries were prepared using 5'RACE template switching, which introduced a universal primer site and unique molecular identifiers.

Sample: CD8+ T cells sorted from PBMCs, taken about 13 days after vaccination. The receptors stem from a man aged 50 or older who received an inactivated influenza vaccine. Donor details come from another sample of the same person, matched by shared clones.

The chain has TRBV30 and TRBJ1-2; D uncertain. V was pared by 4 bases and J by 3 bases, with 9 bases between. CDR3 length: 12 amino acids. Per germline, CDR1 GTSNPN and CDR2 SVGIG (reference sequence). The CDR3: CAWNLKYYGYTF. In DNA form, the CDR3 reads TGTGCCTGGAACCTGAAGTACTATGGCTACACCTTC.

V gene TRBV6-2 or TRBV6-3 combines with J gene TRBJ2-5; D may be TRBD1 (6 bases). CDR3 length: 15 amino acids. Germline CDR1 and CDR2: MNHEY and SVGEGT. V was shortened by 0 bases and J by 3 bases, with 11 bases between the two germline ends. CDR3 sequence: CASSYSPRQEETQYF. CDR3 DNA sequence: TGTGCCAGCAGTTACTCTCCCCGACAGGAAGAGACCCAGTACTTC.

The rearrangement joins TRBV7-6 to TRBJ2-7, with D uncertain. In germline, CDR1 is SGHVS, CDR2 FNYEAQ. Between the trimmed V and J ends, which lost 4 bases and 6 bases, there was a span of 16 bases. This CDR3 has 14 residues. CDR3 sequence reads: CASSSLVGSSEQYF. DNA of the CDR3: TGTGCCAGCAGCTCCCTTGTTGGAAGTAGCGAGCAGTACTTC.

This clonotype was detected a few times. This chain joins TRBV29-1 and TRBJ2-1; unclear D gene. Trimming removed 5 bases from V and 0 bases from J, with 8 bases in between. CDR3 length: 13 amino acids. The germline gives CDR1 SQVTM, CDR2 ANQGSEA. This CDR3 reads CSVSPASYNEQFF. The CDR3 coding sequence is TGCAGCGTTTCCCCAGCCTCCTACAATGAGCAGTTCTTC.

This clonotype was counted at least ten times. The chain couples TRBV12-3 or TRBV12-4 to TRBJ2-7; no reliable D call. This CDR3 is built from 15 residues. V lost 3 bases and J 0 bases, leaving 12 bases between the germline ends. The CDR3 nucleotides read TGTGCCAGCAGTTTCTCGGACGCTGGCTCCTACGAGCAGTACTTC. Its translation is CASSFSDAGSYEQYF.

This clonotype was counted only a few times. The chain has TRBV15 and TRBJ1-2; the D gene is possibly TRBD1 (5 bases). The ends were cut back, 5 bases at V and 6 bases at J, with 16 bases in the middle. Germline V CDR1 and CDR2: LNHNV, YYDKDF (reference sequence). The CDR3 extends over 14 amino acids. CDR3 sequence reads: CATSPGPVEDGYTF. The CDR3 DNA follows: TGTGCCACCAGCCCGGGGCCGGTAGAAGATGGCTACACCTTC.

This clonotype was recorded many times. The gene calls are TRBV4-1 and TRBJ2-1; tentatively, D is TRBD1 or TRBD2 (6 bases each). Germline CDR1 reads MGHRA; CDR2 reads YSYEKL. This CDR3 is 14 amino acids long. The V gene lost 6 bases and the J gene lost 8 bases, with 17 bases spanning the gap. In DNA form, the CDR3 reads TGCGCCAGCAGATTCCATGGGGGGCCCGATGAGCAGTTCTTC. Protein sequence: CASRFHGGPDEQFF.

This clonotype was seen repeatedly, ten times or more. The gene calls are TRBV14 and TRBJ2-2; no firm D call. This CDR3 comprises 18 residues. In germline, CDR1 is SGHDN, CDR2 FVKESK. V lost 0 bases and J lost 4, with 18 bases in between. The CDR3 DNA is TGTGCCAGCAGCCAAGATATGACGGCTGGCGGACCCACCGGGGAGCTGTTTTTT. The encoded protein is CASSQDMTAGGPTGELFF. The full variable domain, completed using reference TRBV14 and TRBJ2-2, is EAGVTQFPSHSVIEKGQTVTLRCDPISGHDNLYWYRRVMGKEIKFLLHFVKESKQDESGMPNNRFLAERTGGTYSTLKVQPAELEDSGVYFCASSQDMTAGGPTGELFFGEGSRLTVL.

The chain couples TRBV4-3 to TRBJ2-7; unclear D gene. Trimming shortened V by 0 bases and J by 3 bases, and 9 bases separated the two germline ends. The CDR3 spans 14 residues. In germline, CDR1 is LGHNA, CDR2 YSLEER. The CDR3 loop is CASSQDERLYEQYF. CDR3 in DNA: TGCGCCAGCAGCCAAGATGAGCGACTCTACGAGCAGTACTTC.

V and J are TRBV4-1 and TRBJ2-7; TRBD1 aligns across 8 bases. CDR1 MGHRA and CDR2 YSYEKL come from the germline V gene. CDR3 length equals 15 residues. V was pared by 2 bases and J by 2 bases, with 5 bases of the junction left unmatched. This CDR3 is CASSQFQGAAYEQYF. The CDR3 coding sequence is TGCGCCAGCAGCCAATTTCAGGGGGCCGCCTACGAGCAGTACTTC.

This clonotype was observed a few times. The chain links TRBV2 to TRBJ2-3, with a possible D match to TRBD1 (6 bases). The CDR3 contains 15 residues. Per the germline V gene, CDR1 is SNHLY and CDR2 is FYNNEI. The V end was cut by 7 bases, the J end by 0 bases, with 14 bases between. The DNA of the CDR3 is TGTGCCAGCAACACCGGGACAACTAGCACAGATACGCAGTATTTT. Protein product: CASNTGTTSTDTQYF.

This clonotype was seen more than once but under ten times. The rearrangement uses TRBV5-1 and TRBJ2-5; no definite D call. V dropped 0 bases and J dropped 4 bases, with 7 bases sitting between them. The CDR3 is made up of 13 amino acids. The germline V gene has CDR1 SGHRS and CDR2 YFSETQ. CDR3 in amino acids: CASSLAVSETQYF. DNA of the CDR3: TGCGCCAGCAGCTTGGCGGTCTCAGAGACCCAGTACTTC.

There are a few counts of this clonotype. The J gene is TRBJ2-7, the V gene TRBV10-3; 11 nucleotides line up with TRBD1. The germline gives CDR1 ENHRY, CDR2 SYGVKD. J lost 3 bases, V lost 5 bases, and 3 bases had no gene match. The CDR3 extends over 14 amino acids. The CDR3 protein is CAISPGTGGYEQYF. Here the CDR3 DNA reads TGTGCCATCAGTCCTGGGACAGGGGGCTACGAGCAGTACTTC.

V and J are TRBV9 and TRBJ2-1; 8 bases line up with TRBD1. The germline V gene has CDR1 SGDLS and CDR2 YYNGEE. The CDR3 loop spans 15 amino acids. The V segment lost 0 bases and the J segment 4 bases; nucleotides outside the gene matches: 3. The CDR3 is CASSVATGVYNEQFF. The CDR3 bases are TGTGCCAGCAGCGTAGCGACAGGGGTATACAATGAGCAGTTCTTC.

This clonotype was seen a handful of times. The rearrangement joins TRBV7-8 to TRBJ2-7; TRBD1 matches at 9 bases. The trim removed 5 bases at V and 1 base at J, leaving 9 bases unmatched. The CDR3 is made up of 16 amino acids. Germline values: CDR1 SGHVS, CDR2 FQNEAQ. Written as DNA, the CDR3 is TGTGCCAGCAGCCCACAGACAGGGGGAAGTTCCTACGAGCAGTACTTC. As protein: CASSPQTGGSSYEQYF.

The V call is TRBV29-1, the J call TRBJ2-2, with 7 nucleotides matching TRBD2. J lost 1 base, V lost 1 base, and 3 bases had no gene match. The CDR3 is 15 residues long. The V gene's germline CDR1 is SQVTM and CDR2 ANQGSEA. CDR3 sequence: CSVEVRGRNTGELFF. The CDR3 nucleotides read TGCAGCGTTGAAGTGCGGGGGAGGAACACCGGGGAGCTGTTTTTT.

This clonotype showed up just a few times. V usage is TRBV24-1 and J usage is TRBJ2-1, with 7 bases aligning to TRBD2. This CDR3 has 14 amino acids. With 5 bases clipped from V and 7 bases from J, the junction kept 7 bases outside the gene matches. Per germline, CDR1 KGHDR and CDR2 SFDVKD. CDR3 nucleotides: TGTGCCACCAGTGCCTGGGGGGGTTCGAATGAGCAGTTCTTC. Translating gives CATSAWGGSNEQFF.

This clonotype was detected many times. V and J are TRBV20-1 and TRBJ2-1, with D uncertain. The V end lost 5 bases, the J end lost 9 bases, and 17 bases lay between the germline ends. Germline loops: CDR1 DFQATT, CDR2 SNEGSKA (reference sequence). The CDR3 runs to 13 residues. The CDR3 region has the DNA TGCAGTGCTTCCGGGCAATCCTACGGTGAGCAGTTCTTC. As protein: CSASGQSYGEQFF.

This clonotype was counted a few times. The chain links TRBV29-1 to TRBJ2-2, with a tentative D call TRBD1 (5 bases). The V gene lost 5 bases and the J gene lost 4 bases, with 11 bases spanning the gap. The CDR3 is 13 amino acids. Per the germline V gene, CDR1 is SQVTM and CDR2 is ANQGSEA. CDR3 bases: TGCAGCGTTCGGGCAGGGTCCACCGGGGAGCTGTTTTTT. It is translated as CSVRAGSTGELFF.

The table lists this clonotype with a count of one. The V call is TRBV11-2, the J call TRBJ2-5; 8 nucleotides align to TRBD2. The CDR3 has 12 residues. The ends lost 6 bases at V and 7 bases at J; junction bases unmatched: 4. Germline CDR1 is SGHAT and CDR2 is FQNNGV. CDR3 region: CASRPGGGTQYF. CDR3 DNA sequence: TGTGCCAGCAGACCCGGGGGGGGGACCCAGTACTTC.

In this sample, this clonotype turned up a few times. The chain links TRBV4-3 to TRBJ1-4, with no clear D. This CDR3 has 14 residues. Germline V gene data show CDR1 as LGHNA and CDR2 as YSLEER. The germline V and J ends were trimmed by 3 bases and 4 bases, with 9 bases remaining between them. CDR3 sequence (DNA): TGCGCCAGCAGCCAGACGGGTCTTAATGAAAAACTGTTTTTT. Its translation is CASSQTGLNEKLFF.

This clonotype was picked up a small number of times. The rearrangement links TRBV28 to TRBJ1-5; no definite D call. V was shortened by 1 base and J by 3 bases, with 7 bases between the two germline ends. The CDR3 is made up of 14 amino acids. From germline, CDR1 is MDHEN and CDR2 SYDVKM. The CDR3 is CASSLFALNQPQHF. CDR3 coding DNA: TGTGCCAGCAGTTTATTCGCCCTCAATCAGCCCCAGCATTTT.

This clonotype has only a few counts. The chain couples TRBV6-5 to TRBJ1-2; perhaps TRBD1 as D (5 bases). Per germline, CDR1 MNHEY and CDR2 SVGAGI. The CDR3 has 15 residues. Trimming pared 0 bases from V and 6 bases from J, leaving 14 bases between. This chain's CDR3 is CASSYSYGGGNGYTF. CDR3 coding DNA: TGTGCCAGCAGTTACTCGTATGGGGGAGGGAATGGCTACACCTTC.

The chain has TRBV6-1 and TRBJ2-3; weak D call: TRBD1 (6 bases). Trimming left V 6 bases short and J 0 bases short, with 13 bases between. Germline lookup yields CDR1 MNHNS and CDR2 SASEGT. This CDR3 is built from 15 residues. The CDR3 loop is CASRSPGASTDTQYF. The CDR3 DNA sequence: TGTGCCAGCAGGTCTCCAGGGGCGAGCACAGATACGCAGTATTTT.

This clonotype was detected only a few times. The V call is TRBV29-1, the J call TRBJ2-2; 8 bases map to TRBD1. Looked up from germline, CDR1 is SQVTM and CDR2 is ANQGSEA. Germline trimming cut 4 bases from V and 1 base from J; bases unmatched to any gene: 8. The CDR3 length is 16 residues. The CDR3 loop reads CSVVSSGTGNTGELFF. The CDR3 nucleotides read TGCAGCGTTGTAAGTTCGGGGACAGGGAACACCGGGGAGCTGTTTTTT.

This clonotype was seen a few times. The genes are TRBV19 and TRBJ1-5; the D is unclear. Germline values: CDR1 LNHDA, CDR2 SQIVND (reference sequence). V lost 7 bases and J 0 bases, leaving 10 bases between the germline ends. The CDR3 runs to 14 residues. The CDR3 spells CASTASHSNQPQHF. CDR3 coding DNA: TGTGCCAGTACAGCGTCGCATAGCAATCAGCCCCAGCATTTT.

V is TRBV13 and J is TRBJ1-1, with 10 bases fitting TRBD1. The CDR3 is made up of 17 amino acids. The trim removed 7 bases at V and 5 bases at J, leaving 16 bases unmatched. CDR1 is PRHDT and CDR2 is FYEKMQ in the germline V gene (reference sequence). The chain's CDR3 is CASNQRGDRGLYTEAFF. The DNA for the CDR3 is TGTGCCAGCAACCAGAGAGGGGACAGGGGATTGTATACTGAAGCTTTCTTT.